These T cell receptor beta chains were read from a single sample in a study of PD-1 blockade in classical Hodgkin lymphoma. TCRdb's table, derived via immunoSEQ multiplex PCR, lists solely in-frame clones and lacks some. The data show roughly 40,000 clones, just under 80% seen once. The sequencing used peripheral blood mononuclear cells (PBMCs), collected before the fourth cycle of nivolumab. All receptors come from a human donor with classical Hodgkin lymphoma. The CDR3 runs from the conserved cysteine through the conserved F or W. Fields, in order: clone size, V gene, J gene, D gene, CDR3 protein, CDR3 DNA. D genes are given only for firm matches. The size of a clone is reported for some rows only, either as once, few or many, or as a class for expanded clones.

NA	TRBV6-5	TRBJ1-1	NA	CASSSTHQGTEAFF	TGTGCCAGCAGTTCGACACACCAGGGGACTGAAGCTTTCTTT
NA	TRBV27	TRBJ2-5	NA	CASSFRETQYF	TGTGCCAGCAGTTTCCGGGAGACCCAGTACTTC
NA	TRBV19	TRBJ1-2	NA	CASRGGTRENYGYTF	TGTGCCAGTAGGGGCGGGACACGCGAGAACTATGGCTACACCTTC
NA	TRBV5-8	TRBJ1-2	NA	CASSGVRANYGYTF	TGTGCCAGCAGCGGAGTTCGGGCTAACTATGGCTACACCTTC
once	TRBV18	TRBJ2-6	NA	CASSRAAPRGANVLTF	TGTGCCAGCTCACGGGCAGCCCCTAGGGGGGCCAACGTCCTGACTTTC
NA	TRBV5-1	TRBJ2-6	NA	CASSLANPENVLTF	TGCGCCAGCAGCCTTGCTAATCCAGAGAACGTCCTGACTTTC
NA	TRBV6-1	TRBJ1-2	NA	CASRLEVGRSYTF	TGTGCCAGCAGGTTGGAGGTAGGGAGAAGCTACACCTTC
few	TRBV21-1	TRBJ2-7	NA	CASSKQTTLQGPGTSDPYEQYF	TGTGCCAGCAGCAAACAAACTACGCTTCAGGGACCCGGGACTAGCGATCCCTACGAGCAGTACTTC
NA	TRBV7-3	TRBJ2-3	NA	CASSYVQGGTDTQYF	TGTGCCAGCAGCTACGTACAGGGTGGCACAGATACGCAGTATTTT
NA	TRBV5-8	TRBJ2-1	NA	CASSLMVGQFF	TGTGCCAGCAGCTTGATGGTCGGGCAGTTCTTC
NA	TRBV6-6	TRBJ1-5	NA	CASSPRRASNQPQHF	TGTGCCAGCAGTCCCCGTAGGGCTAGCAATCAGCCCCAGCATTTT
NA	TRBV5-1	TRBJ1-1	NA	CASSLVDTEAFF	TGCGCCAGCAGCTTGGTAGACACTGAAGCTTTCTTT
NA	TRBV7-2	TRBJ1-2	NA	CASSYSFGGNYGYTF	TGTGCCAGCAGCTATAGCTTTGGGGGCAACTATGGCTACACCTTC
NA	TRBV27	TRBJ1-2	TRBD1	CASKGQGFGYTF	TGTGCCAGCAAAGGACAGGGGTTCGGCTACACCTTC
NA	TRBV6-5	TRBJ1-3	TRBD1	CATRKSGTAGNTIYF	TGTGCCACCAGGAAATCCGGGACAGCTGGAAACACCATATATTTT
NA	TRBV13	TRBJ1-3	NA	CASSLFFEHSGNTIYF	TGTGCCAGCAGCTTATTCTTTGAACACTCTGGAAACACCATATATTTT